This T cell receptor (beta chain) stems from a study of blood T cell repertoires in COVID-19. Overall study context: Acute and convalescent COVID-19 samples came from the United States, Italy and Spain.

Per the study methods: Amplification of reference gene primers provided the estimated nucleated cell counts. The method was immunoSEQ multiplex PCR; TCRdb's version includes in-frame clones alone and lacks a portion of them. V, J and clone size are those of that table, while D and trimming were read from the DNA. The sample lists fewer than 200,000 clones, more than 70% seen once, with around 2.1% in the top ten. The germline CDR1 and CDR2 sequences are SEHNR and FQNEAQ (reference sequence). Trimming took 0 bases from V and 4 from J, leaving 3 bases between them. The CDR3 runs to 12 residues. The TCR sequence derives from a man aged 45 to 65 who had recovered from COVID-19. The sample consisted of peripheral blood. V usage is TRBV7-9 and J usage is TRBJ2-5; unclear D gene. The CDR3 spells CASSLAGETQYF. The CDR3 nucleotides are TGTGCCAGCAGCTTAGCCGGAGAGACCCAGTACTTC.